This TCR beta chain derives from a study of T cell clonality in common variable immunodeficiency. Here immunoSEQ multiplex PCR was the method, and the copy in TCRdb shows in-frame clones only, minus some. The counts give about 60,000 clones, none of them seen only once; 1.6% is held by the top ten. Both groups were predominantly of Caucasian heritage. Study-level points and caveats: Common variable immunodeficiency TCR beta sequences reportedly had fewer deletions and N-nucleotide insertions.

Looked up from germline, CDR1 is SEHNR and CDR2 is FQNEAQ (reference sequence). Trimming at V came to 5 bases and at J to 7 bases, leaving 9 bases not matched to a gene. This CDR3 is 15 amino acids long. This clone came up many times. No antigen is known for it. The observed sequence ends 3 residues before the CDR3 terminus, with the missing tail filled in from the germline J gene. The V call is TRBV7-9, the J call TRBJ1-2; 11 positions match TRBD1. The clonotype comes from a person between 18 and 75 years old in good health. The sequencing input was peripheral blood mononuclear cells. CDR3 bases read: TGTGCCAGCAGCCAGGGACAGGGGGGTAATGGTGGC. It translates to CASSQGQGGNGG. The entire CDR3 sequence reads CASSQGQGGNGGYTF.